This TCR beta chain is drawn from a study of OX40 agonist ivuxolimab in advanced cancers. The wider study: Three partial responders included one hepatocellular carcinoma patient and two cutaneous melanoma patients.

TCRdb keeps only in-frame clones here, not all; method: immunoSEQ multiplex PCR. The profile covers more than 60,000 clones, with about 94% appearing a single time and roughly 19% taken by the ten largest. The study, taken as a whole, reports: Some of the nonresponding patients also showed low levels of normalized T-cell clonal expansion.

V lost 3 bases and J lost 5; bases outside the gene matches: 3. The CDR3 has 13 amino acids. In germline, CDR1 is LNHDA, CDR2 SQIVND (reference sequence). There are a few counts of this clone. Its antigen is as yet unknown. Sample: CD4+ or CD8+ T cells sorted from blood, taken in a trial of the OX40 agonist ivuxolimab. The chain employs TRBV19 and TRBJ1-1; 7 bases align to TRBD1. This clonotype originated in an adult with an advanced solid tumor such as melanoma, head and neck, liver or kidney cancer. The DNA of the CDR3 is TGTGCCAGTAGTATCTACAGGGGTACTGAAGCTTTCTTT. Translation: CASSIYRGTEAFF.